This is a list of T cell receptor beta chains from one sample in a study of T cells in narcolepsy. TCRdb's copy holds only in-frame clones and misses some; the assay was immunoSEQ multiplex PCR. Here the sample spans 25,000 to 35,000 clones, roughly 82% being singletons. The sequencing input was CD45RA- memory CD4+ T cells from PBMCs. These receptors all stem from a human donor with narcolepsy. Each CDR3 is given with its conserved first and last residue. A D gene is named only where the DNA matches it firmly. Not every row has a clone size; where given, it reads once, few, many or a size class.

cdr3_length clone_size j_call d_call v_call cdr3_aa cdr3_nt
11 - TRBJ1-1 - TRBV19 CASSRRTEAFF TGTGCCAGTAGTAGACGCACTGAAGCTTTCTTT
12 - TRBJ1-2 - TRBV28 CASSLYTEFYTF TGTGCCAGCAGTTTATATACTGAGTTCTACACCTTC
15 - TRBJ2-7 - TRBV5-1 CASSLERLPTYEQYF TGCGCCAGCAGCTTGGAGCGATTGCCAACCTACGAGCAGTACTTC
15 once TRBJ1-2 - TRBV7-2 CASSLGRLTNYGYTF TGTGCCAGCAGCTTAGGACGGTTAACTAACTATGGCTACACCTTC
14 - TRBJ1-2 - TRBV21-1 CASRGGALNYGYTF TGTGCCAGCAGAGGAGGAGCCCTAAACTATGGCTACACCTTC
15 few TRBJ2-3 TRBD1 TRBV18 CASSTSGTGGNTQYF TGTGCCAGTTCGACCTCCGGGACAGGGGGAAATACGCAGTATTTT
15 - TRBJ1-2 TRBD1 TRBV5-1 CASSMGTEANYGYTF TGCGCCAGCAGCATGGGGACAGAAGCTAACTATGGCTACACCTTC
16 - TRBJ2-3 - TRBV5-4 CASSPGLLSGTDTQYF TGTGCCAGCAGCCCGGGACTCCTCTCAGGCACAGATACGCAGTATTTT
14 - TRBJ1-1 - TRBV7-9 CASSRGGGHTEAFF TGTGCCAGCAGCCGCGGAGGGGGGCACACTGAAGCTTTCTTT
14 - TRBJ2-3 TRBD2 TRBV6-4 CASSDSSGADTQYF TGTGCCAGCAGTGACTCTAGCGGGGCAGATACGCAGTATTTT
13 - TRBJ2-7 TRBD1 TRBV5-6 CASSLHRGSEQYF TGTGCCAGCAGCTTGCACAGGGGGTCCGAGCAGTACTTC
15 - TRBJ2-7 TRBD1 TRBV5-6 CASSLPGQTTYEQYF TGTGCCAGCAGCTTACCGGGACAGACGACCTACGAGCAGTACTTC
12 - TRBJ1-2 - TRBV19 CASSNSAYGYTF TGTGCCAGTAGTAATTCCGCTTATGGCTACACCTTC
16 once TRBJ2-7 TRBD1 TRBV5-1 CASSPPGQGITYEQYF TGCGCCAGCAGCCCCCCGGGACAGGGGATCACCTACGAGCAGTACTTC
16 once TRBJ2-5 TRBD2 TRBV6-4 CASSPPTTSGKETQYF TGTGCCAGCAGTCCCCCTACGACTAGCGGGAAAGAGACCCAGTACTTC
15 - TRBJ2-1 - TRBV11-3 CASSFGADRSDEQFF TGTGCCAGCAGCTTCGGAGCGGACCGAAGCGATGAGCAGTTCTTC
17 - TRBJ2-7 TRBD2 TRBV7-8 CASSPGTSGGGSYEQYF TGTGCCAGCAGCCCTGGGACTAGCGGGGGGGGTAGCTACGAGCAGTACTTC
15 - TRBJ1-1 - TRBV30 CAWSLGTPKNTEAFF TGTGCCTGGAGTCTCGGGACACCTAAGAACACTGAAGCTTTCTTT
18 - TRBJ2-7 TRBD1 TRBV4-1 CASSQRQRQGPRSYEQYF TGCGCCAGCAGCCAACGCCAACGACAGGGGCCACGCTCCTACGAGCAGTACTTC